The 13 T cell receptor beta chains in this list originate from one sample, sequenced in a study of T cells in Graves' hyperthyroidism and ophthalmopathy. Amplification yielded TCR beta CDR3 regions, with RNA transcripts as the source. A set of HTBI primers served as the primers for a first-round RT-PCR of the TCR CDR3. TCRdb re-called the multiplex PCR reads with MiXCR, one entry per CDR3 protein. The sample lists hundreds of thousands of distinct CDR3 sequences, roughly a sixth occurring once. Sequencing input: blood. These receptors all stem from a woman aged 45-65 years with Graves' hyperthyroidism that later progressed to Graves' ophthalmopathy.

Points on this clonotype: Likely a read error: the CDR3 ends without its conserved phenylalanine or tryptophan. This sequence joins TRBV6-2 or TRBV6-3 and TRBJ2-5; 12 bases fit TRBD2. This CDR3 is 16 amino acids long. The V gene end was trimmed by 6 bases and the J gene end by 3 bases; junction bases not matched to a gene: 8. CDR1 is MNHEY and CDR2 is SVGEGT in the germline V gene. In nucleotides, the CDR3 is TGTGCCAGCAGACACCCGAGGACTAGCGGGAAAGAGACCCAGTACCTC. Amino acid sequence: CASRHPRTSGKETQYL.

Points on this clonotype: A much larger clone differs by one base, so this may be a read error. The CDR3 coding sequence is TGTGCCAGCAGGGATCGGGGCTCTCCTTTCTCTGGAAACACCAGATATTTT. Protein sequence: CASRDRGSPFSGNTRYF. The V gene is TRBV12-3 or TRBV12-4, the J gene TRBJ1-3; maybe TRBD1 (5 bases). The CDR3 runs 17 residues.

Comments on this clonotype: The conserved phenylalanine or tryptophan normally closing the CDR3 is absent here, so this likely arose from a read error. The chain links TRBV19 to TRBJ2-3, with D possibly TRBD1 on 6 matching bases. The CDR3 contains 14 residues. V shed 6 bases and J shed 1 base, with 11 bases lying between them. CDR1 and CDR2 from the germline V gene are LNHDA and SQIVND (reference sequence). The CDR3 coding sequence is TGTGCCAGTAGGAGGGCAGGGGGCACAGATACGCAGTATCTT. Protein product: CASRRAGGTDTQYL.

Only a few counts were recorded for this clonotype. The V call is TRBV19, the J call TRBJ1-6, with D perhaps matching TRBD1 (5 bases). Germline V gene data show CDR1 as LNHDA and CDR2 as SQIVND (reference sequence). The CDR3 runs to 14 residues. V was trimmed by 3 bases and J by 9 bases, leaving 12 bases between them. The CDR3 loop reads CASSIQGPSSPLHF. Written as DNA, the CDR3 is TGTGCCAGTAGTATTCAGGGTCCGTCTTCACCCCTCCACTTT.

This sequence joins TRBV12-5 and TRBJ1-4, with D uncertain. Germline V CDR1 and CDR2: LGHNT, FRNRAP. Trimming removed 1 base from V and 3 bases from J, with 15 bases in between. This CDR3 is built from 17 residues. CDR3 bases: TGTGCTAGTGGTTTGGCGGACGCGGACTGGTCTAATGAAAAACTGTTTTTT. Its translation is CASGLADADWSNEKLFF.

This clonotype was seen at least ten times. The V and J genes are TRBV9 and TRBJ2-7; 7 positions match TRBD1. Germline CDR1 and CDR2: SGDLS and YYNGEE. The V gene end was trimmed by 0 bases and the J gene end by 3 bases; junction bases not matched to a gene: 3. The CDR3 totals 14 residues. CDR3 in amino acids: CASSVGTGDYEQYF. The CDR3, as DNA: TGTGCCAGCAGCGTAGGCACAGGGGACTACGAGCAGTACTTC.

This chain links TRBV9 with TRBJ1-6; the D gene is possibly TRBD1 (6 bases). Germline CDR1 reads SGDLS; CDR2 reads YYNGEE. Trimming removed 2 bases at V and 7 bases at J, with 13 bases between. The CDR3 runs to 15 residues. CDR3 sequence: CASSVSDRTNSPLHF. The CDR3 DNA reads TGTGCCAGCAGCGTTTCTGACAGGACGAATTCACCCCTCCACTTT. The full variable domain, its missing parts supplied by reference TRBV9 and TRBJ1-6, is DSGVTQTPKHLITATGQRVTLRCSPRSGDLSVYWYQQSLDQGLQFLIQYYNGEERAKGNILERFSAQQFPDLHSELNLSSLELGDSALYFCASSVSDRTNSPLHFGNGTRLTVT.

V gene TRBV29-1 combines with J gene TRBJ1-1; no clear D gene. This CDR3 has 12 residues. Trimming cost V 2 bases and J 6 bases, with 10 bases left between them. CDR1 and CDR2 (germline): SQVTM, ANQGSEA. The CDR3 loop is CSVETLDPEAFF. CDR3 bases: TGCAGCGTTGAAACCTTGGACCCTGAAGCTTTCTTT.

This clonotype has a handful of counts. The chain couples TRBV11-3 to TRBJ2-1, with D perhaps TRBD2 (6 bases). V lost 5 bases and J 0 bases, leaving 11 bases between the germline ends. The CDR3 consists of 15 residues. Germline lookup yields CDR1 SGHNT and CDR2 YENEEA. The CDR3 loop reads CASSKDGSSYNEQFF. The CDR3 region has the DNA TGTGCCAGCAGCAAGGACGGGAGCTCCTACAATGAGCAGTTCTTC.

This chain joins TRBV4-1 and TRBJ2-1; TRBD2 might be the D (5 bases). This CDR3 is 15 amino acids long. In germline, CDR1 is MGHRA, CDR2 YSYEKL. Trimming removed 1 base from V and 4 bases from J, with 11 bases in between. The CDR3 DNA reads TGCGCCAGCAGCCAAGTCGGCGGGCTTTACAATGAGCAGTTCTTC. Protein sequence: CASSQVGGLYNEQFF.

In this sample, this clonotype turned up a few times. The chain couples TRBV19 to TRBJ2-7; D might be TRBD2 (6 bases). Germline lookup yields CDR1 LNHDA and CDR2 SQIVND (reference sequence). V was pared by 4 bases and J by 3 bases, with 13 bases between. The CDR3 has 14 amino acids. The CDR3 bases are TGTGCCAGTAGTAGAACCCGGGGAGGCTACGAGCAGTACTTC. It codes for CASSRTRGGYEQYF. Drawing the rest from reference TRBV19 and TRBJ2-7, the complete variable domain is DGGITQSPKYLFRKEGQNVTLSCEQNLNHDAMYWYRQDPGQGLRLIYYSQIVNDFQKGDIAEGYSVSREKKESFPLTVTSAQKNPTAFYLCASSRTRGGYEQYFGPGTRLTVT.

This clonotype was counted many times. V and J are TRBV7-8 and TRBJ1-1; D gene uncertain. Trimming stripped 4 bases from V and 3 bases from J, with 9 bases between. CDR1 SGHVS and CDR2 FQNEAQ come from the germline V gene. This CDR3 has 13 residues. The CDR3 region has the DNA TGTGCCAGCAGCTCATCGTTAGACACTGAAGCTTTCTTT. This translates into CASSSSLDTEAFF.

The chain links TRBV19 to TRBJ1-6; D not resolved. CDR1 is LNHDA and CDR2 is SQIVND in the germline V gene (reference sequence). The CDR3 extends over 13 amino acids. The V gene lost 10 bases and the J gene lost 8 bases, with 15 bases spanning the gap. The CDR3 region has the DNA TGTGCCACCTCCTCGGGGAGGGATTCACCCCTCCACTTT. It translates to CATSSGRDSPLHF.